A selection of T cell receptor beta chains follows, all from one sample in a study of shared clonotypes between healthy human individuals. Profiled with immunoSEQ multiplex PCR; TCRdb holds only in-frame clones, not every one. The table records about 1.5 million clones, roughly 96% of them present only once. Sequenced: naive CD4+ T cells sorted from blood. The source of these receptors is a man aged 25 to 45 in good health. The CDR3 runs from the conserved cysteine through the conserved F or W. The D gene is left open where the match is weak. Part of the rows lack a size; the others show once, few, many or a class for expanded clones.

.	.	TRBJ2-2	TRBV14	TGTGCCAGCAGCCAAACGCGGTACACCGGGGAGCTGTTTTTT	CASSQTRYTGELFF
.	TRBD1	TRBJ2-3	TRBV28	TGTGCCAGCAGTCCCACAACCCAGGGGGCGGGCAAAGATACGCAGTATTTT	CASSPTTQGAGKDTQYF
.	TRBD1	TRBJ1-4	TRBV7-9	TGTGCCAGCAGCCGACGGACAGGGGTCGAAAAACTGTTTTTT	CASSRRTGVEKLFF
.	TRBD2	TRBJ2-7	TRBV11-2	TGTGCCAGCAGCCCGACTAGCGGGGGTTCCTACGGGCAGTACTTC	CASSPTSGGSYGQYF
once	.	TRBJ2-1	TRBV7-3	TGTGCCAGCAGCTTATCAGGCGGGACCTACAATGAGCAGTTCTTC	CASSLSGGTYNEQFF
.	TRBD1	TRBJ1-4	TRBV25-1	TGTGCCAGCAGTAGACAGGGAGAGGAAAAACTGTTTTTT	CASSRQGEEKLFF
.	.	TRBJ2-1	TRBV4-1	TGCGCCAGCAGCCAAGACTCGACTTACAATGAGCAGTTCTTC	CASSQDSTYNEQFF
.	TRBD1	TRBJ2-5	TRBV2	TGTGCCAGCAGTTTGGGACAGGGGTGGACCCAGTACTTC	CASSLGQGWTQYF
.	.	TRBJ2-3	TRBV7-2	TGTGCCAGCAGGGCTAAACCACTAAGCACAGATACGCAGTATTTT	CASRAKPLSTDTQYF
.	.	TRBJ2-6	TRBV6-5	TGTGCCAGCAGTTATAAACCTGGGGCCAACGTCCTGACTTTC	CASSYKPGANVLTF
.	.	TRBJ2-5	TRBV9	TGTGCCAGCAGCGTAGATCAGGGCGTGAAGACCCAGTACTTC	CASSVDQGVKTQYF
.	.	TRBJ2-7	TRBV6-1	TGTGCCAGCAGTGAAGCGCCACCGCCCCAGTACTTC	CASSEAPPPQYF
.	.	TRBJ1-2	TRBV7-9	TGTGCCAGCAGCTTAGGGGAGGAAAGGAGCTATGGCTACACCTTC	CASSLGEERSYGYTF
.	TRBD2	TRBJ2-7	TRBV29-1	TGCAGCGTTAGCGGGACCCTCTACGAGCAGTACTTC	CSVSGTLYEQYF
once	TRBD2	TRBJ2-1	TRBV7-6	TGTGCCAGCAGCCTATCTAGCGGGAGCCCCCCTGAGCAGTTCTTC	CASSLSSGSPPEQFF
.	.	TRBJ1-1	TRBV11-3	TGTGCCAGCAGTCTCCGGGGAGGGGACACTGAAGCTTTCTTT	CASSLRGGDTEAFF
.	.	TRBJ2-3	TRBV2	TGTGCCAGCCACCTGAGCTCGGATACGCAGTATTTT	CASHLSSDTQYF
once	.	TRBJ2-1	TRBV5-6	TGTGCCAGCAGCTTGGAGACAGGGACTCACAATGAGCAGTTCTTC	CASSLETGTHNEQFF
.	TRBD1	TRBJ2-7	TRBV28	TGTGCCAGCAGCCGCCGGGACAGGGTTGAAGAGCAGTACTTC	CASSRRDRVEEQYF
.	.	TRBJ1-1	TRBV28	TGTGCCAGCAGTCCTAGTGGGGGGGGGAAGAACACTGAAGCTTTCTTT	CASSPSGGGKNTEAFF
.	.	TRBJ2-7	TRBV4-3	TGCGCCAGCAGCCAAGTGTTTGGAACTTACGAGCAGTACTTC	CASSQVFGTYEQYF
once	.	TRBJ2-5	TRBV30	TGTGCCTGGAGTCACCAAGAGACCCAGTACTTC	CAWSHQETQYF
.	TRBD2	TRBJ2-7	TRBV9	TGTGCCAGCAGCGTAGCGGGAGGGCCAAGAAACGAGCAGTACTTC	CASSVAGGPRNEQYF
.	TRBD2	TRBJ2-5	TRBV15	TGTGCCACCAGCAGCCCCGAAGCGGGATTCCGTGAGACCCAGTACTTC	CATSSPEAGFRETQYF
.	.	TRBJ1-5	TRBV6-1	TGTGCCAGCAGTGATGGACCAGGGACCATTATTCAGCCCCAGCATTTT	CASSDGPGTIIQPQHF
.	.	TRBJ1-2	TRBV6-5	TGTGCCAGTAGGGCCGGCAGGGGCTACACCTTC	CASRAGRGYTF
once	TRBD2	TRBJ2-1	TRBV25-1	TGTGCCAGCAGCGTGGGACTAGCGGGAGGGTCCTACAATGAGCAGTTCTTC	CASSVGLAGGSYNEQFF
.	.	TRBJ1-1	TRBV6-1	TGTGCCAGCAGGGCCAGGAACACTGAAGCTTTCTTT	CASRARNTEAFF
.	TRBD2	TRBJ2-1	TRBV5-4	TGTGCCAGCAGCTGGGGGGGGACTAGCGGGAGACTTATTGAGCAGTTCTTC	CASSWGGTSGRLIEQFF
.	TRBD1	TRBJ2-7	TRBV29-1	TGCAGCGTGACGGGACAGGGGAACTCCTACGAGCAGTACTTC	CSVTGQGNSYEQYF
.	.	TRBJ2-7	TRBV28	TGTGCCAGCAGCCCCATTAACTACGAGCAGTACTTC	CASSPINYEQYF
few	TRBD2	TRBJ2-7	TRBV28	TGTGCCAGCAGTACAGCGGGAAGGACCGAGGAGCAGTACTTC	CASSTAGRTEEQYF
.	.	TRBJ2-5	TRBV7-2	TGTGCCAGCAGCTTAATCAGCGGCCAAGAGACCCAGTACTTC	CASSLISGQETQYF
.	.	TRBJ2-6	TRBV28	TGTGCCAGCGGGGATCAGGAGACCTCTGGGGCCAACGTCCTGACTTTC	CASGDQETSGANVLTF
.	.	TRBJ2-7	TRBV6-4	TGTGCCAGCAGTGTGGGCATCAGCTCCTACGAGCAGTACTTC	CASSVGISSYEQYF
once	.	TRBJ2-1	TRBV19	TGTGCCAGTAGTAGAGCTGTTGAGCAGTTCTTC	CASSRAVEQFF
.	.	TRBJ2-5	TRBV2	TGTGCCAGCAATTTGAAACGGACAGTTTCGGAGACCCAGTACTTC	CASNLKRTVSETQYF
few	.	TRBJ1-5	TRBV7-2	TGTGCCAGCAGCCCCGGGCCAGGCAATCAGCCCCAGCATTTT	CASSPGPGNQPQHF
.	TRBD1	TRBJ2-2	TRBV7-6	TGTGCCAGCAGCTCCACAGGGGGCGAGGAACCCCTCACCGGGGAGCTGTTTTTT	CASSSTGGEEPLTGELFF
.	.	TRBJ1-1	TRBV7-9	TGTGCCAGCAGAAACAATATCGGGGGGGCTTTCTTT	CASRNNIGGAFF
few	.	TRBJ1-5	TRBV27	TGTGCCAGCAGTTTTGGTCAGGGGAGACAGCCCCAGCATTTT	CASSFGQGRQPQHF
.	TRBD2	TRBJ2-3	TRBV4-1	TGCGCCAGCAGCCCGGGGGGGGCAGGGGGCACAGATACGCAGTATTTT	CASSPGGAGGTDTQYF